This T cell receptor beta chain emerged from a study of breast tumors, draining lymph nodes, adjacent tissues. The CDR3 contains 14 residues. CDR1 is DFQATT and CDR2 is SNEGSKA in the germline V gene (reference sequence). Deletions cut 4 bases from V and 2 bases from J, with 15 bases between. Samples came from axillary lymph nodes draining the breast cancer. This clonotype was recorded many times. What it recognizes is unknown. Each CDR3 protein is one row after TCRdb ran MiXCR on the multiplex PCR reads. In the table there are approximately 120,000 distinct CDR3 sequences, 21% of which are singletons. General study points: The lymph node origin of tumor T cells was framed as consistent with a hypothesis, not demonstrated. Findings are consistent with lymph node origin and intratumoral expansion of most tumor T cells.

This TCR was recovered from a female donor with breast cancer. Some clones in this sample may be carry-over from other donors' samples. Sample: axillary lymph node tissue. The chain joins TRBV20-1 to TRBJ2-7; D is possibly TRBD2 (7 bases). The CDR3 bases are TGCAGTGCTACCGGTTGGGGGGGCGCCTACGAGCAGTACTTC. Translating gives CSATGWGGAYEQYF.